This record looks at one T cell receptor beta chain sequence and its context. This clone occurred once. What antigen it recognizes has not been identified. No per-base quality is available; no much larger clone lies one base away. For CDR1 and CDR2, the germline V gene lists MNHEY and SVGEGT. Its CDR3 holds 14 amino acids, cysteine through phenylalanine. The read is trimmed to its CDR3 DNA, 42 bases read in frame from base 1. V was cut back by 2 bases and J by 2 bases, leaving a gap of 10 bases between them. TCRbeta CDR3 regions were amplified from genomic DNA using the immunoSEQ Assay, a bias-controlled multiplex PCR. In the source study's methods: The number of nucleated cells in each sample was estimated from the amplification of reference gene primers within the assay. Sequence reads were collapsed and filtered to measure the absolute abundance of every unique TCRbeta CDR3 rearrangement. For each sample, productive Simpson clonality was calculated as the square root of Simpson's diversity index across productive rearrangements. Sourced from immuneACCESS, this table was stored by TCRdb with only in-frame sequences that have V and J called. A share of the clones is absent; for the studies checked, an unresolved V gene accounts for under half, and the remainder has no known explanation. V and J calls and clone size follow that table, whereas D and trimming were derived from the DNA. In this sample the table shows approximately 150,000 clones, roughly 90% of which occur a single time. The ten largest clones represent about 5% of the sample.

One collaborating source in Seattle enrolled patients during active infection and followed them longitudinally through the course of disease. Each collaborating institution followed its own protocols to collect whole blood in K2EDTA tubes. For TCRbeta analysis, collaborator samples were shipped as frozen whole blood, as isolated PBMCs, or as DNA extracted from either sample type. This record belongs to a study of blood T cell repertoires in COVID-19 (TCRdb year 2020). Regarding the complete study: Samples from collaborators originated in the United States, Italy and Spain and spanned both the acute and convalescent phases of COVID-19. The material from the prospective study consisted of cDNA or gDNA derived from T cells, B-cell-depleted T cells, or PBMCs. Subjects who had been exposed to COVID-19, were actively infected with it, or had recovered from it provided the deeply sampled blood TCRbeta repertoires that made up the dataset. The repertoires were released in a freely available public database intended as a resource for research on the immune response to SARS-CoV-2. The samples were drawn from two sources: the first 160 participants of the ongoing ImmuneRACE study, and some 1,300 subjects contributed by 6 global collaborators. Sample metadata almost always included a de-identified subject ID, COVID-19 status, age in years and sex. Where HLA class I and class II types were available, the types were taken from metadata supplied by the sample provider, not from assay-based typing. Beyond this particular receptor, the publication reports: The quantity of clinical and demographic metadata differed by source and by participant and was supplied without curation.

The chain employs TRBV6-2 or TRBV6-3 and TRBJ2-7; TRBD1 is possibly the D segment (5 matching bases). The sequence was collected from a man younger than 30 with COVID-19, enrolled during active disease. Sequenced: peripheral blood. The CDR3 amino acid sequence is: CASSYVGATYEQYF. In nucleotide form, the sequence is TGTGCCAGCAGTTACGTTGGGGCAACCTACGAGCAGTACTTC.